The T cell receptor (beta chain) described here comes from a study of blood T cells in healthy people across ages. Whole-study results and caveats: From one million sequenced T cells, diversity estimates were lower bounds.

PCR was performed a second time for roughly 7 to 11 cycles using a sample-barcoded 5' primer and a J-beta primer mix. TCRdb re-analysed the 5' RACE reads in MiXCR, keeping a single row per CDR3 protein. The sample contains about 800,000 distinct CDR3 sequences, 58% of which appear only once. This clonotype was seen more than once but under ten times. Antigen specificity is unknown. This receptor was identified in a young man in good health. The sequenced material came from blood.

The CDR3 DNA is TGCAGTGCTAGAGCGACGGGACTAGAGAGTAGGTCCGAGCAGTACTTC. It translates to CSARATGLESRSEQYF. The chain recombines TRBV20-1 with TRBJ2-7, with 8 bases aligning to TRBD2. The CDR3 loop spans 16 amino acids. The germline V gene has CDR1 DFQATT and CDR2 SNEGSKA (reference sequence). Losses at the gene ends were 1 base for V and 6 bases for J; bases not matched to a gene: 14.